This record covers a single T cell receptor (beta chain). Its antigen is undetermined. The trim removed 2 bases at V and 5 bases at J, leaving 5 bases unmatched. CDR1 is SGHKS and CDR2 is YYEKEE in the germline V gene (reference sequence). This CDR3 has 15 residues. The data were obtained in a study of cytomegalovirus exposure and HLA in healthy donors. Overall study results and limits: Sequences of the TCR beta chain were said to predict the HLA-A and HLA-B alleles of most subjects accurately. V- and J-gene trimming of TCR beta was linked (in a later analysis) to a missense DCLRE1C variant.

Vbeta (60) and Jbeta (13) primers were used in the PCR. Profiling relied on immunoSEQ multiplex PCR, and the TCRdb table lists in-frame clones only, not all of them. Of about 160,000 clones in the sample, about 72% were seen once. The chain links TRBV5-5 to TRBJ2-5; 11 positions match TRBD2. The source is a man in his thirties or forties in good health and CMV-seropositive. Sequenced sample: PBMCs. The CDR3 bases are TGTGCCAGCAGCTTCCCTAGCGGGGGGTGGGAGACCCAGTACTTC. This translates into CASSFPSGGWETQYF.